What follows are 13 T cell receptor beta chains derived from one specimen sequenced in a study of blood T cell repertoires in COVID-19. Produced via immunoSEQ multiplex PCR; TCRdb's table is partial and in-frame only. The sample contains under 250,000 clones, 85% to 90% of which appear only once. Sequenced: PBMCs or T cells enriched from blood (not recorded which). The receptors derive from a man in his forties who had recovered from COVID-19.

This clone was found once. The rearrangement uses TRBV28 and TRBJ2-7, with TRBD1 identical over 7 bases. Per the germline V gene, CDR1 is MDHEN and CDR2 is SYDVKM. The CDR3 loop spans 14 amino acids. The J segment lost 6 bases and the V segment lost 5 bases, leaving 10 bases of the junction unmatched. The CDR3 reads CASSHRGPFGEQYF. The CDR3 DNA is TGTGCCAGCAGTCACAGGGGCCCTTTTGGCGAGCAGTACTTC.

This clone has only one observation. The chain carries TRBV2 and TRBJ2-2; D uncertain. V lost 1 base and J lost 0, with 6 bases in between. The CDR3 consists of 15 residues. Germline V gene sequence: CDR1 SNHLY, CDR2 FYNNEI. CDR3 residues: CASSEVRTNTGELFF. In DNA, the CDR3 is TGTGCCAGCAGTGAAGTCAGGACGAACACCGGGGAGCTGTTTTTT.

V is TRBV6-5 and J is TRBJ2-7; a weak D match, TRBD2 (6 bases). The V gene's germline CDR1 is MNHEY and CDR2 SVGAGI. CDR3 size: 13 residues. Trimming took off 7 bases at V and 5 bases at J, with 15 bases between the two ends. The CDR3 nucleotides are TGTGCCAGCAAAGTTAGCGGAGGGGACGAGCAGTACTTC. It translates to CASKVSGGDEQYF.

This chain links TRBV4-1 with TRBJ2-2, with D perhaps TRBD2 (5 bases). V gave up 1 base and J gave up 7 bases, with 16 bases separating them. This CDR3 region has 16 residues. Germline V gene lookup returns CDR1 MGHRA and CDR2 YSYEKL. CDR3 DNA sequence: TGCGCCAGCAGCCAAGTAGGGAGAAGGTTGGGCGGGGAGCTGTTTTTT. It yields the protein CASSQVGRRLGGELFF.

The chain combines TRBV12-5 with TRBJ2-5; the match to TRBD2 covers 14 bases. CDR1 LGHNT and CDR2 FRNRAP come from the germline V gene. V lost 7 bases, J lost 2 bases, and 12 bases stayed unmatched. The CDR3 runs 18 residues. The CDR3 region has the DNA TGTGCTAGTGCCGACGGACTAGCGGGAGGTCCGTGGCAAGAGACCCAGTACTTC. This codes for CASADGLAGGPWQETQYF. Looking up the rest from reference TRBV12-5 and TRBJ2-5 gives the full variable domain: DARVTQTPRHKVTEMGQEVTMRCQPILGHNTVFWYRQTMMQGLELLAYFRNRAPLDDSGMPKDRFSAEMPDATLATLKIQPSEPRDSAVYFCASADGLAGGPWQETQYFGPGTRLLVL.

The chain carries TRBV7-6 and TRBJ1-2; the match to TRBD1 covers 9 bases. CDR1 and CDR2 from the germline V gene are SGHVS and FNYEAQ. The CDR3 sequence is 17 residues long. With V trimmed by 5 bases and J by 5 bases, 15 bases remained unmatched. The CDR3 sequence is CASSPYLTQGAGYGYTF. The CDR3 nucleotides are TGTGCCAGCAGCCCATACCTCACACAGGGGGCAGGGTATGGCTACACCTTC.

V usage is TRBV27 and J usage is TRBJ1-1; D might be TRBD1 (6 bases). Germline CDR1 and CDR2: MNHEY and SMNVEV (reference sequence). Deletions cut 5 bases from V and 1 base from J, with 14 bases between. CDR3 length: 15 amino acids. CDR3 DNA: TGTGCCAGCAGTCCTACAGGGTTGGAGAACACTGAAGCTTTCTTT. This encodes CASSPTGLENTEAFF.

In regard to this clone: Additional DNA sequences in this sample encode the identical CDR3. The rearrangement joins TRBV28 to TRBJ1-4; maybe TRBD1 (5 bases). Germline CDR1 reads MDHEN; CDR2 reads SYDVKM. CDR3 length: 14 residues. V was shortened by 2 bases and J by 6 bases, with 10 bases between the two germline ends. The CDR3 DNA reads as TGTGCCAGCAGTTTAGCCGGGGGGTATGAAAAACTGTTTTTT. Its protein is CASSLAGGYEKLFF.

The chain combines TRBV27 with TRBJ2-2; 7 bases are a match to TRBD1. The germline CDR1 and CDR2 sequences are MNHEY and SMNVEV (reference sequence). J lost 5 bases, V lost 2 bases, and 2 bases had no gene match. The CDR3 has 14 residues. The chain's CDR3 is CASSLAGGTGELFF. As DNA, the CDR3 is TGTGCCAGCAGTTTAGCAGGGGGTACCGGGGAGCTGTTTTTT.

This chain connects TRBV9 to TRBJ1-6; 7 bases fit TRBD1. The CDR3 covers 13 residues. With V trimmed by 7 bases and J by 7 bases, 5 bases remained unmatched. CDR1 SGDLS and CDR2 YYNGEE come from the germline V gene. The CDR3 loop reads CASGGTVNSPLHF. For the CDR3, the DNA is TGTGCCAGCGGAGGGACAGTAAATTCACCCCTCCACTTT.

The chain employs TRBV7-6 and TRBJ2-2, with 7 bases matching TRBD1. CDR3 length equals 14 residues. Trimming at V came to 7 bases and at J to 4 bases, leaving 6 bases not matched to a gene. Looked up from germline, CDR1 is SGHVS and CDR2 is FNYEAQ. For the CDR3, the DNA is TGTGCCAGCAAGACAGGGCCGAGCACCGGGGAGCTGTTTTTT. Protein product: CASKTGPSTGELFF.

The chain employs TRBV23-1 and TRBJ2-2, with 11 bases identical to TRBD1. TRBV23-1 counts as an open reading frame of uncertain function. The junction had 23 bases not matched to a gene; V was cut back by 7 bases and J by 7 bases. The CDR3 consists of 20 residues. The CDR3 nucleotides read TGCGCCAGCATCCGAAAGAGGACTAACCGGGACAGGGGGAAAATCGGGGAGCTGTTTTTT. As protein: CASIRKRTNRDRGKIGELFF.

The V gene is TRBV4-1, the J gene TRBJ2-1, with a possible D match to TRBD2 (7 bases). Germline CDR1 is MGHRA and CDR2 is YSYEKL. The CDR3 runs 15 residues. Trimming removed 2 bases from V and 9 bases from J, with 17 bases in between. The CDR3 spells CASSQLGGASTEQFF. CDR3 DNA sequence: TGCGCCAGCAGCCAACTGGGGGGGGCCTCCACTGAGCAGTTCTTC.